This TCR beta chain came from a study of cytomegalovirus exposure and HLA in healthy donors. General study findings and limits: In a later analysis, first-cohort TCR clusters were found to tend to co-occur in the 130 or so validation repertoires. Among the CMV-associated chains, three were confirmed in vitro as specific for CMV antigens. Reported results showed that the classifier diagnosed cytomegalovirus status with high specificity and sensitivity. Overall, 164 TCR beta chains were annotated as cytomegalovirus-associated.

Clones were read by immunoSEQ multiplex PCR, and TCRdb kept only the in-frame ones, dropping some. This sample has roughly 50,000 clones, with 90% found just once. Notes on this clone: Its antigen remains unidentified.

The J segment lost 7 bases and the V segment lost 2 bases, leaving 9 bases of the junction unmatched. Germline-derived CDR1 and CDR2 are MNHEY and SMNVEV (reference sequence). The CDR3 runs 16 residues. The TCR originated in a man between 18 and 29 years old in good health and CMV-seronegative. Sequences were obtained from PBMCs. The V gene is TRBV27, the J gene TRBJ2-1; TRBD2 matches at 9 bases. The CDR3 spells CASSLGPSSGMNEQFF. Here the CDR3 DNA reads TGTGCCAGCAGTTTAGGGCCGTCTAGCGGGATGAATGAGCAGTTCTTC.